This T cell receptor beta chain stems from a study of Tregs in tolerant kidney transplant recipients. General observations from the study: The most relevant donor-specific Treg TCRbeta repertoire apparently came from expansion with activated donor B cells. No direct test of biological reproducibility was done here. Validation in larger populations is needed because few patients were studied.

A word on this clone: What it binds is not known.

The CDR3 runs to 18 residues. The trim removed 0 bases at V and 3 bases at J, leaving 10 bases unmatched. In germline, CDR1 is SEHNR, CDR2 FQNEAQ (reference sequence). Produced via immunoSEQ multiplex PCR; TCRdb's table is partial and in-frame only. The table lists 85,000 to 95,000 clones, approximately 92% of them singletons. This TCR derives from a human donor in good health. Sequences were obtained from CD8+ T cells from blood. This sequence joins TRBV7-9 and TRBJ2-3; 9 bases map to TRBD2. In DNA, the CDR3 is TGTGCCAGCAGCTTAGCCCCCCTGTCTAGCGGGGTGACAGATACGCAGTATTTT. The encoded protein is CASSLAPLSSGVTDTQYF.